These 30 T cell receptor beta chains came from one sample sequenced in a study of T cell repertoires in cytomegalovirus infection. In TCRdb, the reads were re-called with MiXCR into one record per CDR3 protein. The top ten clones hold 7% to 9% of a sample with about 680,000 distinct CDR3 sequences, 24% of them seen once. The sequenced sample was CD8+ T cells from PBMCs. These receptors originate from a human donor in good health (CMV status not recorded). Some clones in this sample may be carry-over from other donors' samples.

This clonotype was counted ten times or more. The chain carries TRBV19 and TRBJ2-6; unclear D gene. The CDR3 consists of 15 residues. The V and J ends lost 1 base and 0 bases respectively, with 4 bases between them. The germline V gene has CDR1 LNHDA and CDR2 SQIVND (reference sequence). CDR3 in amino acids: CASSIVPSGANVLTF. The CDR3 DNA follows: TGTGCCAGTAGTATAGTTCCCTCTGGGGCCAACGTCCTGACTTTC.

This clonotype was detected only a few times. The chain carries TRBV6-2 or TRBV6-3 and TRBJ1-1, with D unclear. CDR3 length equals 14 residues. The V end was cut by 6 bases, the J end by 1 base, with 12 bases between. Germline-derived CDR1 and CDR2 are MNHEY and SVGEGT. The CDR3 region has the DNA TGTGCCAGCAGCACTCGGGCGGCGAACACTGAAGCTTTCTTT. It is translated as CASSTRAANTEAFF.

To note about this clonotype: This may be a read error: a much more frequent sequence differs by one nucleotide. The chain carries TRBV6-5 and TRBJ2-5; D is perhaps TRBD2 (6 bases). The CDR3 spans 16 residues. Germline loops: CDR1 MNHEY, CDR2 SVGAGI. V lost 6 bases and J lost 3, with 20 bases in between. CDR3 in amino acids: CASSEKTRGVEETQYF. CDR3 DNA sequence: TGTGCCAGCAGCGAGAAGACTAGGGGAGTGGAAGAGACCCAGTACTTC.

On this clonotype itself: A single base separates this from a much larger clone, so it may be a read error. This chain links TRBV7-2 with TRBJ2-5; no reliable D call. Germline CDR1 reads SGHTA; CDR2 reads FQGNSA. Trimming took 5 bases from V and 5 from J, leaving 12 bases between them. This CDR3 has 13 residues. The CDR3 bases are TGTGCCAGCAGCATCACGCCCGGGGAGACCCAGTACTTC. It yields the protein CASSITPGETQYF. Based on the CDR3 plus reference TRBV7-2 and TRBJ2-5, the full variable domain is GAGVSQSPSNKVTEKGKDVELRCDPISGHTALYWYRQSLGQGLEFLIYFQGNSAPDKSGLPSDRFSAERTGGSVSTLTIQRTQQEDSAVYLCASSITPGETQYFGPGTRLLVL.

This clonotype was counted many times. The genes are TRBV7-9 and TRBJ1-1; D is ambiguous. Germline-derived CDR1 and CDR2 are SEHNR and FQNEAQ (reference sequence). This CDR3 is built from 12 residues. Trimming cost V 4 bases and J 1 base, with 4 bases left between them. Written as DNA, the CDR3 is TGTGCCAGCAGCTCCTGGAACACTGAAGCTTTCTTT. Translating it yields CASSSWNTEAFF.

The sample holds a few counts of this clonotype. This chain links TRBV6-2 or TRBV6-3 with TRBJ2-7; 12 bases are shared with TRBD1. Germline values: CDR1 MNHEY, CDR2 SVGEGT. This CDR3 region has 11 residues. The ends lost 4 bases at V and 12 bases at J; junction bases unmatched: 1. DNA of the CDR3: TGTGCCAGCAGTTCGGGACAGGGGGCGTACGTC. Translating gives CASSSGQGAYV.

This sequence joins TRBV27 and TRBJ1-2, with D tentatively TRBD1 (6 bases). Trimming pared 5 bases from V and 5 bases from J, leaving 18 bases between. The CDR3 covers 15 residues. Germline CDR1 reads MNHEY; CDR2 reads SMNVEV (reference sequence). CDR3 bases: TGTGCCAGCAGTGCACCAGGGGAGTCGAGGTATGGCTACACCTTC. Translating gives CASSAPGESRYGYTF.

V usage is TRBV7-9 and J usage is TRBJ2-5; 8 bases match TRBD2. Germline loops: CDR1 SEHNR, CDR2 FQNEAQ (reference sequence). The CDR3 totals 17 residues. Trimming took 1 base from V and 7 from J; bases not matched to a gene: 14. In DNA form, the CDR3 reads TGTGCCAGCAGCTTAGATCTTGCGGTAGCGGGGCCAGGGACCCAGTACTTC. Translating it yields CASSLDLAVAGPGTQYF.

This clonotype was recorded a few times. For the CDR3, the DNA is TGTGCCACCAGCAGAGAACCAGGGAAAAATAACAATGAGCAGTTCTTC. Its protein product is CATSREPGKNNNEQFF. The chain joins TRBV15 to TRBJ2-1; D is possibly TRBD1 (5 bases). With 0 bases removed from V and 5 bases from J, the gap between germline ends came to 14 bases. CDR3 length: 16 residues. Germline loops: CDR1 LNHNV, CDR2 YYDKDF (reference sequence).

This clonotype was seen a handful of times. The CDR3, as DNA: TGTGCCAGCAGCCCAGTGAACGGGGGAGCCAAAAACATTCAGTACTTC. This gives the protein CASSPVNGGAKNIQYF. The V call is TRBV4-2, the J call TRBJ2-4, with a weak D call TRBD2 (6 bases). Germline CDR1 LGHNA, CDR2 YNFKEQ. CDR3 size: 16 residues. V lost 4 bases to trimming and J lost 0 bases, with 13 bases between them.

This clonotype was detected ten times or more. V and J are TRBV6-2 or TRBV6-3 and TRBJ1-1; the D is unclear. Germline CDR1 is MNHEY and CDR2 is SVGEGT. CDR3 size: 15 residues. Trimming left V 6 bases short and J 0 bases short, with 14 bases between. The CDR3 nucleotides read TGTGCCAGCAGGTCAGGAGCCCTCATGAACACTGAAGCTTTCTTT. Amino acid sequence: CASRSGALMNTEAFF.

This clonotype appeared a few times. V gene TRBV5-5 combines with J gene TRBJ2-3; TRBD2 agrees at 10 bases. The CDR3 consists of 13 residues. Germline CDR1 and CDR2: SGHKS and YYEKEE (reference sequence). V lost 6 bases and J lost 6; bases outside the gene matches: 4. The CDR3 protein is CASTRTSGDTQYF. The CDR3, as DNA: TGTGCCAGCACCCGGACTAGCGGCGATACGCAGTATTTT.

The gene calls are TRBV4-1 and TRBJ2-1, with 10 bases identical to TRBD2. The V gene's germline CDR1 is MGHRA and CDR2 YSYEKL. V lost 0 bases to trimming and J lost 3 bases; unmatched junction nucleotides: 11. The CDR3 length is 19 residues. The CDR3 sequence: CASSQEGLSGGAFYNEQFF. The CDR3 coding sequence is TGCGCCAGCAGCCAAGAGGGTTTGAGCGGGGGGGCCTTCTACAATGAGCAGTTCTTC.

This clonotype was seen a handful of times. The chain carries TRBV27 and TRBJ2-7; D call uncertain. V was pared by 6 bases and J by 3 bases, with 12 bases between. The CDR3 is 13 amino acids. Per germline, CDR1 MNHEY and CDR2 SMNVEV (reference sequence). The CDR3 sequence is CASSPQVYYEQYF. In DNA, the CDR3 is TGTGCCAGCAGCCCCCAGGTGTACTACGAGCAGTACTTC.

The chain employs TRBV19 and TRBJ2-7; 7 positions match TRBD1. Germline V gene data show CDR1 as LNHDA and CDR2 as SQIVND (reference sequence). The CDR3 sequence is 14 residues long. Trimming at V came to 3 bases and at J to 4 bases, leaving 6 bases not matched to a gene. CDR3 protein: CASSMQGTAYEQYF. The CDR3 DNA reads as TGTGCCAGTAGTATGCAAGGGACAGCATACGAGCAGTACTTC.

The rearrangement uses TRBV7-2 and TRBJ2-7; 7 positions match TRBD2. The ends lost 5 bases at V and 1 base at J; junction bases unmatched: 11. The germline V gene encodes CDR1 SGHTA and CDR2 FQGNSA. The CDR3 is 16 amino acids. The CDR3 sequence: CASSPGGGPPSYEQYV. The CDR3 nucleotides read TGTGCCAGCAGCCCTGGGGGGGGACCTCCGTCCTACGAGCAGTACGTC.

The chain couples TRBV20-1 to TRBJ2-7, with 13 bases lining up with TRBD2. Germline lookup yields CDR1 DFQATT and CDR2 SNEGSKA (reference sequence). V dropped 6 bases and J dropped 3; count of bases not matched to a gene: 5. This CDR3 is built from 14 residues. CDR3 DNA sequence: TGCAGTGCGAGGACTAGCGGGGGATTCTACGAGCAGTACTTC. Its protein is CSARTSGGFYEQYF.

In this sample, this clonotype turned up many times. The rearrangement joins TRBV6-5 to TRBJ2-3; unclear D gene. This CDR3 contains 13 residues. The V end was cut by 5 bases, the J end by 3 bases, with 9 bases between. Germline CDR1 and CDR2: MNHEY and SVGAGI. Here the CDR3 DNA reads TGTGCCAGCAGTCCGGTCCCAACAGATACGCAGTATTTT. Encoded protein: CASSPVPTDTQYF.

The genes are TRBV29-1 and TRBJ2-1; the D is unclear. Germline CDR1 reads SQVTM; CDR2 reads ANQGSEA. Trimming removed 7 bases at V and 0 bases at J, with 7 bases between. The CDR3 consists of 12 residues. The CDR3: CSETSSYNEQFF. The CDR3 region has the DNA TGCAGCGAGACCAGCTCCTACAATGAGCAGTTCTTC.

Of note for this clonotype: This sequence may be a read error, since a much larger clone differs from it by one base. The V gene is TRBV7-8, the J gene TRBJ1-1; D perhaps matches TRBD1 (5 bases). The CDR3 extends over 14 amino acids. CDR1 is SGHVS and CDR2 is FQNEAQ in the germline V gene. The CDR3 spells CTSSSLRDRTEAFF. CDR3 in DNA: TGTACCAGCAGCTCCCTCCGGGACCGCACTGAAGCTTTCTTT.

A note on this clonotype: At one end the junction does not follow the germline gene, possibly because of a read error. The genes are TRBV7-6 and TRBJ1-1, with TRBD1 identical over 7 bases. CDR1 is SGHVS, CDR2 FNYEAQ, per germline. The CDR3 is 14 amino acids. The CDR3 region has the DNA TGTGCCAGCAGCCCCGGACAGGCGAACACTGCAGCTTTCTTT. Translated: CASSPGQANTAAFF.

This chain joins TRBV28 and TRBJ1-1, with D uncertain. With 5 bases removed from V and 6 bases from J, the gap between germline ends came to 10 bases. Germline CDR1 is MDHEN and CDR2 is SYDVKM. The CDR3 loop spans 12 amino acids. This CDR3 is CASSTILAEAFF. The CDR3, as DNA: TGTGCCAGCAGTACGATTCTGGCTGAAGCTTTCTTT.

Of note for this clonotype: A clone one base away is much larger, so this may be a read error. The V call is TRBV25-1, the J call TRBJ1-1, with no clear D. The CDR3 totals 14 residues. The germline V gene encodes CDR1 MGHDK and CDR2 SYGVNS. This CDR3 is CANSHGSGDTEAFF. As DNA, the CDR3 is TGTGCCAACAGTCACGGATCCGGCGACACTGAAGCTTTCTTT.

Notes on this clonotype: Given a much more abundant clone one base away, this may be a read error. This sequence joins TRBV7-6 and TRBJ1-2, with unresolved D. This CDR3 is built from 14 residues. The germline gives CDR1 SGHVS, CDR2 FNYEAQ. Here the CDR3 DNA reads TGTGCCAGCAGCTTAAAGGGAATGGCCTATGACTACACCTTC. Encoded protein: CASSLKGMAYDYTF. The full variable domain, completed using reference TRBV7-6 and TRBJ1-2, is GAGVSQSPRYKVTKRGQDVALRCDPISGHVSLYWYRQALGQGPEFLTYFNYEAQQDKSGLPNDRFSAERPEGSISTLTIQRTEQRDSAMYRCASSLKGMAYDYTFGSGTRLTVV.

This CDR3 reads CASSQGAVTNTGELFF. DNA of the CDR3: TGCGCCAGCAGCCAAGGAGCGGTTACGAACACCGGGGAGCTGTTTTTT. This chain connects TRBV4-1 to TRBJ2-2; D is perhaps TRBD2 (5 bases). V was pared by 1 base and J by 0 bases, with 9 bases between. Germline CDR1 is MGHRA and CDR2 is YSYEKL. This CDR3 is 16 amino acids long.

This clonotype was counted many times. The rearrangement uses TRBV6-2 or TRBV6-3 and TRBJ1-1; 12 bases agree with TRBD1. CDR1 is MNHEY and CDR2 is SVGEGT in the germline V gene. The CDR3 sequence is 17 residues long. J lost 1 base, V lost 7 bases, and 10 bases had no gene match. In DNA, the CDR3 is TGTGCCAGCACGACTGGGACAGGGGGCGCATGGAACACTGAAGCTTTCTTT. It codes for CASTTGTGGAWNTEAFF.

This clonotype was recorded at least ten times. This chain uses TRBV7-9 with TRBJ2-5; TRBD1 might be the D (6 bases). V was pared by 5 bases and J by 5 bases, with 15 bases between. The CDR3 extends over 14 amino acids. Germline lookup yields CDR1 SEHNR and CDR2 FQNEAQ (reference sequence). CDR3 nucleotides: TGTGCCAGCAGCCAAACAGGGCTGGGGGAGACCCAGTACTTC. Amino acids: CASSQTGLGETQYF.

This clonotype was observed at least ten times. CDR3 sequence reads: CASRPTGGVIAEAFF. In nucleotides, the CDR3 is TGTGCCAGCAGACCGACAGGGGGGGTGATCGCTGAAGCTTTCTTT. J is TRBJ1-1 and V is TRBV7-6, with 9 bases matching TRBD1. Germline trimming cut 6 bases from V and 6 bases from J; bases unmatched to any gene: 11. CDR1 and CDR2 from the germline V gene are SGHVS and FNYEAQ. This CDR3 is built from 15 residues.

The rearrangement joins TRBV19 to TRBJ1-1; D remains ambiguous. The CDR3 extends over 20 amino acids. The germline V gene encodes CDR1 LNHDA and CDR2 SQIVND (reference sequence). Trimming removed 0 bases at V and 0 bases at J, with 23 bases between. The CDR3 bases are TGTGCCAGTAGTATAGATATAGTTGAGAGGAGCCTCGACCTGAACACTGAAGCTTTCTTT. It is translated as CASSIDIVERSLDLNTEAFF. The full variable domain, with the rest looked up from reference TRBV19 and TRBJ1-1, is DGGITQSPKYLFRKEGQNVTLSCEQNLNHDAMYWYRQDPGQGLRLIYYSQIVNDFQKGDIAEGYSVSREKKESFPLTVTSAQKNPTAFYLCASSIDIVERSLDLNTEAFFGQGTRLTVV.

Only a few counts were recorded for this clonotype. This sequence joins TRBV11-1 and TRBJ2-1, with TRBD1 matching over 10 bases. The CDR3 spans 15 residues. The germline CDR1 and CDR2 sequences are SGHAT and FQDESV (reference sequence). V shed 3 bases and J 5 bases; nucleotides not matched to a gene: 4. CDR3 amino acids: CASSFGTGADNEQFF. Here the CDR3 DNA reads TGTGCCAGCAGCTTCGGGACAGGGGCCGACAATGAGCAGTTCTTC.